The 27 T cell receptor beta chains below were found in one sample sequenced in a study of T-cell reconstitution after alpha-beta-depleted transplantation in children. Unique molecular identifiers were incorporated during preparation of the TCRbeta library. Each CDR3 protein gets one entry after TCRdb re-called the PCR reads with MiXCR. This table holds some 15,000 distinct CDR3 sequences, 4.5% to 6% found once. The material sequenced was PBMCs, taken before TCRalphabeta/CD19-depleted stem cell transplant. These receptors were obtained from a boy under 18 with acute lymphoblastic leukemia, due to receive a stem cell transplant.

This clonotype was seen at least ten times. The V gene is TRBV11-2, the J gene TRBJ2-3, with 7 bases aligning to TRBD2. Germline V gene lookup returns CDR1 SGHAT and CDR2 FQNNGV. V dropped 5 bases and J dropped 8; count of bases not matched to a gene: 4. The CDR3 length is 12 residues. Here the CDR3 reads CASSPPGGTQYF. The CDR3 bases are TGTGCCAGCAGCCCTCCGGGAGGTACGCAGTATTTT.

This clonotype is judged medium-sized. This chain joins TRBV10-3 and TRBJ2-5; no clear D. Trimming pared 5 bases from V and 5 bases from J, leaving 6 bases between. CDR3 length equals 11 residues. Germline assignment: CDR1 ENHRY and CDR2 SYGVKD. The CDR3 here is CAISTRETQYF. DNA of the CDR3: TGTGCCATCAGTACCAGGGAGACCCAGTACTTC.

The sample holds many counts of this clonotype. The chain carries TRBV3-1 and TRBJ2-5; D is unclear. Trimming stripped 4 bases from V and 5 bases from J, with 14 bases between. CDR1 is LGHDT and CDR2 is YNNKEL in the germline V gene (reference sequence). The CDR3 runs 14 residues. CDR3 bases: TGTGCCAGCAGCCTACCCGGCAACGCGGAGACCCAGTACTTC. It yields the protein CASSLPGNAETQYF.

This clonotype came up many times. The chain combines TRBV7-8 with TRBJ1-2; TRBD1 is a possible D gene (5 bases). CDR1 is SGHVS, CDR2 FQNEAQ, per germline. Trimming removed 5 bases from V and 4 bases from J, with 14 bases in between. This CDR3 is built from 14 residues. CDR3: CASSTPGESYGYTF. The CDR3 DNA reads TGTGCCAGCAGCACCCCGGGGGAGAGCTATGGCTACACCTTC.

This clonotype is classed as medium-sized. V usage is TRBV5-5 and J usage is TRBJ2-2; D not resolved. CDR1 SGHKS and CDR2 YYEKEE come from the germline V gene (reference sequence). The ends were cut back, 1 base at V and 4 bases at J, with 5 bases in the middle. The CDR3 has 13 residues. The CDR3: CASSLQATGELFF. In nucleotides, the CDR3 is TGTGCCAGCAGCTTGCAGGCCACCGGGGAGCTGTTTTTT.

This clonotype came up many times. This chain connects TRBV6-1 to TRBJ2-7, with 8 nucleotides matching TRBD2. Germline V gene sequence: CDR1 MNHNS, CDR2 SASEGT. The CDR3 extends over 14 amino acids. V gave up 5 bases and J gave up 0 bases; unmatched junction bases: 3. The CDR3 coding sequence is TGTGCCAGCAGTAGAAGCGGGAGCTCCTACGAGCAGTACTTC. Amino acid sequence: CASSRSGSSYEQYF.

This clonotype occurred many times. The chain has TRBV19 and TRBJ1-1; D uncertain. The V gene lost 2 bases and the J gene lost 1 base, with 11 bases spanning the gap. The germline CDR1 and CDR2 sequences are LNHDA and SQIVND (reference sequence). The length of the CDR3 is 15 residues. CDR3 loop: CASSIMGIENTEAFF. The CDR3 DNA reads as TGTGCCAGTAGTATAATGGGGATAGAGAACACTGAAGCTTTCTTT. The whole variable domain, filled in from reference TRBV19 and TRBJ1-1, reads DGGITQSPKYLFRKEGQNVTLSCEQNLNHDAMYWYRQDPGQGLRLIYYSQIVNDFQKGDIAEGYSVSREKKESFPLTVTSAQKNPTAFYLCASSIMGIENTEAFFGQGTRLTVV.

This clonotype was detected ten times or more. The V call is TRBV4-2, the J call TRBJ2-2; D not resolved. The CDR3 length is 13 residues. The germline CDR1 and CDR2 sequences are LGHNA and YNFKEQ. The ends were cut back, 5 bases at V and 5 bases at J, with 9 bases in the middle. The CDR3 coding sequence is TGTGCCAGCAGCTCTAGTTGGACCGGGGAGCTGTTTTTT. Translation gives CASSSSWTGELFF.

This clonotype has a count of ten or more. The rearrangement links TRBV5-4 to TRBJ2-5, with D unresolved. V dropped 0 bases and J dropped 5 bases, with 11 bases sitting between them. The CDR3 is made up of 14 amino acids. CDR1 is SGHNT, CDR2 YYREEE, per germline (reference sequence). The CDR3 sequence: CASSLGWQRETQYF. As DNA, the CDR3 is TGTGCCAGCAGCTTGGGATGGCAGAGGGAGACCCAGTACTTC. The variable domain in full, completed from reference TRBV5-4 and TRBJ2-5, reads ETGVTQSPTHLIKTRGQQVTLRCSSQSGHNTVSWYQQALGQGPQFIFQYYREEENGRGNFPPRFSGLQFPNYSSELNVNALELDDSALYLCASSLGWQRETQYFGPGTRLLVL.

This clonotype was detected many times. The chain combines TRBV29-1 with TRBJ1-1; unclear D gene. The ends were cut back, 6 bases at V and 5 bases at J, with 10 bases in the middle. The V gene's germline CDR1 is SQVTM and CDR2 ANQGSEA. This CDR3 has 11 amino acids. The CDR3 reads CSVQVHTEAFF. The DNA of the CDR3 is TGCAGCGTGCAGGTTCATACTGAAGCTTTCTTT.

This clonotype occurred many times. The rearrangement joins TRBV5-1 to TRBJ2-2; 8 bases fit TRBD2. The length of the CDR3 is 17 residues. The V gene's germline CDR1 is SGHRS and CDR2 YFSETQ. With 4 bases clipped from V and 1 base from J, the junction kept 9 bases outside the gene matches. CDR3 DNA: TGCGCCAGCAGCCCCGGCCCGGGACTAGAGAACACCGGGGAGCTGTTTTTT. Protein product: CASSPGPGLENTGELFF.

CDR3 DNA: TGTACCATCAGTTCAGGTTCTTGGCTCAATAGCACAGATACGCAGTATTTT. Translating it yields CTISSGSWLNSTDTQYF. J is TRBJ2-3 and V is TRBV3-1; D gene uncertain. From germline, CDR1 is LGHDT and CDR2 YNNKEL (reference sequence). CDR3 length equals 17 residues.

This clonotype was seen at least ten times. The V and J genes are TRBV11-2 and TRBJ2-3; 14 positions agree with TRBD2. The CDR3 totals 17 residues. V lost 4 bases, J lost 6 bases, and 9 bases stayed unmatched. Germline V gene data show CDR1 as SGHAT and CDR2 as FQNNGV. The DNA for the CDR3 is TGTGCCAGCAGCTATAGACTAGCGGGGGGGGGAACCGATACGCAGTATTTT. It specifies CASSYRLAGGGTDTQYF.

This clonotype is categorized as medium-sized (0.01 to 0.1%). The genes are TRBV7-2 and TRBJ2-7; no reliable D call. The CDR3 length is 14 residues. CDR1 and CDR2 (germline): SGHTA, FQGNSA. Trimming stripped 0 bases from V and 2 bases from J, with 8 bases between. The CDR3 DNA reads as TGTGCCAGCAGCTTAGCGCCGACACCCTACGAGCAGTACTTC. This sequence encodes CASSLAPTPYEQYF. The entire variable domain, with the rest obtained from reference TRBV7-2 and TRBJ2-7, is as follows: GAGVSQSPSNKVTEKGKDVELRCDPISGHTALYWYRQSLGQGLEFLIYFQGNSAPDKSGLPSDRFSAERTGGSVSTLTIQRTQQEDSAVYLCASSLAPTPYEQYFGPGTRLTVT.

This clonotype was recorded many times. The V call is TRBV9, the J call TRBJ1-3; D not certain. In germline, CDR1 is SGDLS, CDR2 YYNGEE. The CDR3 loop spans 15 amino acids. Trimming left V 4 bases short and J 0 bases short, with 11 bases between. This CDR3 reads CASSPRFFSGNTIYF. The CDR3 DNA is TGTGCCAGCAGCCCCAGGTTCTTCTCTGGAAACACCATATATTTT.

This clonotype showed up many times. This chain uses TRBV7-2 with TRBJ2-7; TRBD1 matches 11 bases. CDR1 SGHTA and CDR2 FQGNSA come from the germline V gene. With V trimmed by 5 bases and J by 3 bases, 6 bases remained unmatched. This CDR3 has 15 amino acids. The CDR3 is CASSRGQGANYEQYF. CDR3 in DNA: TGTGCCAGCAGCCGTGGACAGGGGGCAAACTACGAGCAGTACTTC.

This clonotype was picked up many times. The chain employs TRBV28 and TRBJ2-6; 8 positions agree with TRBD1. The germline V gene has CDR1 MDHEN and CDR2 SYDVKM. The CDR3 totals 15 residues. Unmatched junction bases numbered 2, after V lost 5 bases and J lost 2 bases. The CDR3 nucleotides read TGTGCCAGCAGTCTCAGGGGGCCTGGGGCCAACGTCCTGACTTTC. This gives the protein CASSLRGPGANVLTF.

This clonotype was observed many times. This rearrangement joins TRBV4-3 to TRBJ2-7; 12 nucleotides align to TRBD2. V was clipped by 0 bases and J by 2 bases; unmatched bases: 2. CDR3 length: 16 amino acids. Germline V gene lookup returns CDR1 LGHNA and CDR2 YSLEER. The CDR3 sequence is CASSQDASGRAYEQYF. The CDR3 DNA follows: TGCGCCAGCAGCCAAGACGCTAGCGGGAGGGCCTACGAGCAGTACTTC.

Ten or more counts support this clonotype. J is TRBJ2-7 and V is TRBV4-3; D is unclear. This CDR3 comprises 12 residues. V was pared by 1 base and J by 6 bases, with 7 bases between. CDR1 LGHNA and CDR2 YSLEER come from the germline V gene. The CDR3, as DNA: TGCGCCAGCAGCCAAGGACAAGGCGAGCAGTACTTC. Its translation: CASSQGQGEQYF.

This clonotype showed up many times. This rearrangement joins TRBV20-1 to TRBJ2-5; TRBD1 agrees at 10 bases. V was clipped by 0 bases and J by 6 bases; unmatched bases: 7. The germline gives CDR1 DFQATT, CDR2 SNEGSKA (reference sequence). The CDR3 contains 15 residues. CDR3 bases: TGCAGTGCTAGAGACGGGGACAGGGGTGGGAAGACCCAGTACTTC. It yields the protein CSARDGDRGGKTQYF.

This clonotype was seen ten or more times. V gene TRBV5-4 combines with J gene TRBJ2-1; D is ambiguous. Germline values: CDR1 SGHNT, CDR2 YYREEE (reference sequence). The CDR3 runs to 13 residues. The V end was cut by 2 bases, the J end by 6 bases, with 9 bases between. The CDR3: CASSFPLINEQFF. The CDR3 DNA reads TGTGCCAGCAGCTTCCCCCTCATCAATGAGCAGTTCTTC. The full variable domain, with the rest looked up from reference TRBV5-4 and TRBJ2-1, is ETGVTQSPTHLIKTRGQQVTLRCSSQSGHNTVSWYQQALGQGPQFIFQYYREEENGRGNFPPRFSGLQFPNYSSELNVNALELDDSALYLCASSFPLINEQFFGPGTRLTVL.

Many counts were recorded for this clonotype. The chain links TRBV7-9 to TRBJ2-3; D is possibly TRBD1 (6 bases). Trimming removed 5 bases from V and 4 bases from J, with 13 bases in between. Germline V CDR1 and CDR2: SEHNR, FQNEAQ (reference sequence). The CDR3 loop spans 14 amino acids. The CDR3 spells CASSLTTGADTQYF. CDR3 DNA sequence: TGTGCCAGCAGCCTAACGACAGGAGCAGATACGCAGTATTTT. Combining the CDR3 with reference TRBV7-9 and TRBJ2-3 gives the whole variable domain DTGVSQNPRHKITKRGQNVTFRCDPISEHNRLYWYRQTLGQGPEFLTYFQNEAQLEKSRLLSDRFSAERPKGSFSTLEIQRTEQGDSAMYLCASSLTTGADTQYFGPGTRLTVL.

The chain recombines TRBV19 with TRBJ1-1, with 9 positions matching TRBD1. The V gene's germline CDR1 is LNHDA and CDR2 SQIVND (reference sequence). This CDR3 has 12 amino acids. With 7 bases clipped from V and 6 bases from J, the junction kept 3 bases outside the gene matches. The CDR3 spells CASKWTGAEAFF. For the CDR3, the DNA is TGTGCCAGTAAGTGGACAGGGGCTGAAGCTTTCTTT.

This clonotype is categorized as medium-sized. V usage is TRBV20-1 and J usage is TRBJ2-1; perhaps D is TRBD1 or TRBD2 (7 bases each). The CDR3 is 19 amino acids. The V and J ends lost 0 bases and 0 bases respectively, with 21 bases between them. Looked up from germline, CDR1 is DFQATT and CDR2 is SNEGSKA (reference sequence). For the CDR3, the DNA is TGCAGTGCTAGAGATTTATGGGGGAGGGGGCAAAGCTCCTACAATGAGCAGTTCTTC. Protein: CSARDLWGRGQSSYNEQFF.

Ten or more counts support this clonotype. CDR3 amino acids: CASSLAPRGPFQETQYF. The CDR3 DNA is TGTGCCAGCAGCTTAGCGCCACGGGGGCCCTTCCAAGAGACCCAGTACTTC. This chain connects TRBV7-2 to TRBJ2-5; D may match TRBD1 or TRBD2 (6 bases each). The V end was cut by 0 bases, the J end by 1 base, with 15 bases between. CDR1 is SGHTA and CDR2 is FQGNSA in the germline V gene. This CDR3 has 17 residues.

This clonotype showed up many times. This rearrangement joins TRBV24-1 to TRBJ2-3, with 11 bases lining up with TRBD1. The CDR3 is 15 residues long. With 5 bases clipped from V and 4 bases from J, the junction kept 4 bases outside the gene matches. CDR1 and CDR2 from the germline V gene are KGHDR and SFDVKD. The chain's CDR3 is CATSVGTGGADTQYF. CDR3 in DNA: TGTGCCACCAGTGTCGGGACAGGGGGAGCAGATACGCAGTATTTT.

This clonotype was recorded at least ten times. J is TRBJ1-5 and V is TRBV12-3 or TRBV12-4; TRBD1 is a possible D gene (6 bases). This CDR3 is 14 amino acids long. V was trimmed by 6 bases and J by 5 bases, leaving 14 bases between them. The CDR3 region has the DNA TGTGCCAGCAGCGTTAGACAGGATTATCAGCCCCAGCATTTT. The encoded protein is CASSVRQDYQPQHF.